This paragraph reports one TCR beta chain. This clone was picked up one time. It lacks a known antigen. No quality values exist for individual bases; no much larger clone is one base distant. The immunoSEQ Assay was used to immunosequence TCRbeta CDR3 regions from genomic DNA. Prior to high-throughput sequencing, genomic DNA was amplified by bias-controlled multiplex PCR. As for the authors' bioinformatics: To quantify the absolute abundance of each unique TCRbeta CDR3 region, the sequences were collapsed and filtered. Clonality, defined as 1 minus Pielou's evenness, was calculated using only productive rearrangements. A previously published method was used to identify clones whose frequencies were significantly greater in on-treatment samples than in baseline samples. Imported from immuneACCESS, the table was reduced by TCRdb to in-frame sequences with V and J called. These copies leave out some clones; in studies compared against another copy, an unresolved V gene accounts for under half, and the cause of the remainder is not known. That table is the source of V, J and clone size, and D and trimming were worked out from the DNA. The sample contains around 10,000 clones, 73% of them found a single time. The top ten clones comprise 35% to 45% of the sample.

This sample is part of a study of sequential checkpoint blockade in melanoma (dated by TCRdb to about 2019). Describing the broader study: Patients were assigned by 1:1 randomization to either first-line nivolumab followed by ipilimumab (arm A) or ipilimumab followed by nivolumab (arm B). Maintenance nivolumab came after each of the two trial sequences. Overall study results and their limits: The model for predicting response that combines TCR metrics with mutation burden needs to be validated in larger, independent patient cohorts.

In the germline V gene, CDR1 corresponds to SGHNT and CDR2 to YENEEA. Its CDR3 holds 15 amino acids, cysteine through phenylalanine. CDR3 DNA is the only sequence kept; it has 45 bases, read in frame from the first base. Trimming takes 5 bases from V and 0 bases from J, and the germline ends sit 10 bases apart. According to the study, the label for this sample's treatment or condition signals: randomized to nivolumab then ipilimumab (arm A) or the reverse (arm B). None of the trial patients had been given prior DNA-damaging chemotherapy. Live CD3+CD8+ cells negative for CD19 and CD56 were sorted from thawed PBMCs on a FACS Aria II flow cytometer. CheckMate 064, a randomized, open-label phase II trial of sequential checkpoint blockade, was the source of the samples, all of which came from patients with melanoma. Peripheral blood mononuclear cells were collected by leukapheresis, purified with Ficoll-Paque, and frozen in human serum with 10% DMSO. Right after sorting, the blood CD3+CD8+ cells were verified to be >95% pure, and DNA extraction followed.

The clonotype originates from a human donor with melanoma. The chain is encoded by TRBV11-3 joined to TRBJ1-4; no D gene can be assigned with confidence. This specimen was CD8+ T cells sorted from blood (inferred from file names), taken from a patient given nivolumab and ipilimumab in sequence. In nucleotide form, the sequence is TGTGCCAGCAGCCCCCCAGCGACAACTAATGAAAAACTGTTTTTT. This encodes CASSPPATTNEKLFF.